Described below is a single T cell receptor (beta chain) sequence and its context. This sample is part of a study of CD8+CD57+ T cells in acquired aplastic anemia. For the study at large: Sorting CD4+ and CD8+ cells gave DNA averaging approximately 3 ug.

The sequenced patients had an expansion of CD8+CD57+ cells seen by flow cytometry. Genomic DNA served as template for TCR beta VDJ and CDR3 profiling. Each CDR3 protein gets one entry after TCRdb re-called the reads with MiXCR. Among roughly 250,000 distinct CDR3 sequences listed, 82% were seen once. Trimming removed 7 bases from V and 7 bases from J; junction bases left unmatched: 9. Germline V lookup: CDR1 SNHLY, CDR2 FYNNEI. The CDR3 is made up of 14 amino acids. The chain recombines TRBV2 with TRBJ1-5, with 8 nucleotides matching TRBD1. This TCR came from a human donor with aplastic anemia. Sequenced material: sorted CD4+, CD8+, or CD8+CD57+ T cells (not recorded which) from PBMCs. For the CDR3, the DNA is TGTGCCAGCACCGGACAGGGAGGAGACCAGCCCCAGCATTTT. It yields the protein CASTGQGGDQPQHF.